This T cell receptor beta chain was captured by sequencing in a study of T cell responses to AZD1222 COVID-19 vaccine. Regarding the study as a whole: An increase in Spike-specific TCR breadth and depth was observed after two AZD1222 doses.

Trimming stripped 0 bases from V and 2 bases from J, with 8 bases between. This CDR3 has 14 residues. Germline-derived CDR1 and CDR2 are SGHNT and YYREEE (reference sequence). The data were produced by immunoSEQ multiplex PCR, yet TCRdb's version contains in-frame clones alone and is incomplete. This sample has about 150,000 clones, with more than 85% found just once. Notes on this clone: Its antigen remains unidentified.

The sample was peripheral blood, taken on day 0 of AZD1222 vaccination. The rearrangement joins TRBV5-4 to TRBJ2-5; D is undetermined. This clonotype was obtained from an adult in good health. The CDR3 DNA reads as TGTGCCAGCAGCTTGGCGGTTCGACAAGAGACCCAGTACTTC. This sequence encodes CASSLAVRQETQYF.